This entry lists 18 T cell receptor beta chains sequenced from one sample in a study of regulatory T cells in long-lasting Graves disease. Described time point: newly diagnosed GD, antithyroid drugs for less than 3 months. The TCR library was made from RNA that had been extracted from PBMCs in TRIzol. Libraries of TCR beta came from iRepertoire HTBI primers plus Arm-PCR of CDR3 regions. One entry per CDR3 protein results from TCRdb running MiXCR on the multiplex PCR reads. The repertoire holds roughly 610,000 distinct CDR3 sequences, with around 15% as singletons. These data are also associated with another study on T cells in Graves' hyperthyroidism and ophthalmopathy.

The source was peripheral blood mononuclear cells (PBMCs), collected at new diagnosis, from a patient treated with antithyroid drugs. The receptors were sampled from a man between 18 and 35 years old with Graves disease.

The table lists this clonotype with a few counts. This chain links TRBV29-1 with TRBJ2-3; TRBD2 matches 12 bases. The CDR3 runs to 13 residues. Trimming took 3 bases from V and 6 from J; bases not matched to a gene: 1. CDR1 and CDR2 (germline): SQVTM, ANQGSEA. CDR3 coding DNA: TGCAGCGTTGAGACTAGCGGGAGTGATACGCAGTATTTT. Its protein product is CSVETSGSDTQYF.

This clonotype was counted at least ten times. The rearrangement joins TRBV3-1 to TRBJ2-7, with D unclear. Germline CDR1 reads LGHDT; CDR2 reads YNNKEL (reference sequence). With 0 bases removed from V and 2 bases from J, the gap between germline ends came to 11 bases. CDR3 length equals 15 residues. The CDR3 coding sequence is TGTGCCAGCAGCCAAGATTGGCCTATGGCCTACGAGCAGTACTTC. Its protein product is CASSQDWPMAYEQYF.

This clonotype was counted many times. The V call is TRBV6-5, the J call TRBJ1-1; TRBD1 is a possible D gene (6 bases). Trimming stripped 3 bases from V and 4 bases from J, with 12 bases between. The CDR3 has 14 residues. Germline V gene data show CDR1 as MNHEY and CDR2 as SVGAGI. The CDR3 nucleotides read TGTGCCAGCAGTTATGGGGGGGCGAGCACTGAAGCTTTCTTT. Protein sequence: CASSYGGASTEAFF.

This clonotype has only a few counts. The chain has TRBV18 and TRBJ2-1; D might be TRBD1 or TRBD2, each matching 5 bases. CDR3 length: 16 residues. The V and J ends lost 2 bases and 4 bases respectively, with 15 bases between them. Germline V gene data show CDR1 as KGHSH and CDR2 as LQKENI. CDR3 nucleotides: TGTGCCAGCTCACCAATGGGACCCGGGATTTACAATGAGCAGTTCTTC. Residues: CASSPMGPGIYNEQFF.

The table lists this clonotype with many counts. The chain is built from TRBV12-3 or TRBV12-4 and TRBJ2-7, with 9 bases fitting TRBD2. CDR3 length: 18 residues. With 2 bases clipped from V and 5 bases from J, the junction kept 16 bases outside the gene matches. CDR3: CASSLRGWSGRFEDEQYF. For the CDR3, the DNA is TGTGCCAGCAGTTTACGCGGGTGGAGCGGGAGGTTCGAGGACGAGCAGTACTTC.

Notes on this clonotype: A read error is possible here, since a much larger clone lies one base away. This sequence joins TRBV20-1 and TRBJ2-2; TRBD1 matches 8 bases. The V gene's germline CDR1 is DFQATT and CDR2 SNEGSKA (reference sequence). The CDR3 has 13 amino acids. CDR3 nucleotides: TGCAGTGCTAACAGGGGGTCGACCGGGGAGCCGTTTTTT. Protein sequence: CSANRGSTGEPFF.

This clonotype was counted at least ten times. The chain carries TRBV13 and TRBJ1-1, with D perhaps TRBD1 (6 bases). Germline lookup yields CDR1 PRHDT and CDR2 FYEKMQ (reference sequence). V lost 2 bases, J lost 3 bases, and 13 bases lay in between. The CDR3 contains 15 residues. In DNA form, the CDR3 reads TGTGCCAGCAGCTTAATCGGCAGGGGTTACACTGAAGCTTTCTTT. Residues: CASSLIGRGYTEAFF.

Details on this clonotype: At one end, the junction sequence differs from germline, possibly due to a read error. The J gene is TRBJ2-1, the V gene TRBV6-2 or TRBV6-3; TRBD2 is a possible D gene (5 bases). Germline V CDR1 and CDR2: MNHEY, SVGEGT. The length of the CDR3 is 14 residues. The CDR3 spells CASRRPAGGEERFF. CDR3 DNA sequence: TGTGCCAGCCGCCGCCCCGCGGGTGGGGAAGAGCGGTTCTTC.

This sequence joins TRBV20-1 and TRBJ1-2; D might be TRBD1 (6 bases). The CDR3 loop spans 14 amino acids. Germline values: CDR1 DFQATT, CDR2 SNEGSKA (reference sequence). Trimming took off 4 bases at V and 4 bases at J, with 16 bases between the two ends. For the CDR3, the DNA is TGCAGTGCTATTCGGGACACTCAGGGCTATGGCTACACCTTC. Protein sequence: CSAIRDTQGYGYTF.

This clonotype was picked up many times. V usage is TRBV2 and J usage is TRBJ2-1; no clear D gene. The CDR3 extends over 15 amino acids. Germline V gene lookup returns CDR1 SNHLY and CDR2 FYNNEI. Between the trimmed V and J ends, which lost 3 bases and 0 bases, there was a span of 9 bases. CDR3 DNA: TGTGCCAGCAGTGAGGCGGCTAGCTCCTACAATGAGCAGTTCTTC. Protein product: CASSEAASSYNEQFF.

Ten or more counts support this clonotype. The chain is built from TRBV28 and TRBJ2-5, with TRBD2 matching 7 bases. Germline assignment: CDR1 MDHEN and CDR2 SYDVKM. Trimming removed 3 bases from V and 3 bases from J; junction bases left unmatched: 7. The CDR3 spans 15 residues. This CDR3 reads CASSFYSLAEETQYF. CDR3 DNA: TGTGCCAGCAGTTTTTATAGCCTAGCGGAAGAGACCCAGTACTTC.

The sample holds many counts of this clonotype. This sequence joins TRBV20-1 and TRBJ2-7; D perhaps matches TRBD1 (6 bases). The CDR3 loop spans 15 amino acids. Trimming stripped 1 base from V and 2 bases from J, with 15 bases between. The germline gives CDR1 DFQATT, CDR2 SNEGSKA (reference sequence). Here the CDR3 DNA reads TGCAGTGCTAGAGTACACAGGGAATCTACCTACGAGCAGTACTTC. Its translation: CSARVHRESTYEQYF.

Details on this clonotype: A read error is possible here, since a much larger clone lies one base away. V and J are TRBV30 and TRBJ2-7; TRBD2 matches 7 bases. Germline CDR1 GTSNPN, CDR2 SVGIG (reference sequence). The CDR3 is made up of 12 amino acids. The CDR3 spells CGWSRTRTEQYF. CDR3 DNA: TGTGGCTGGAGTAGGACTAGGACCGAGCAGTACTTC. The complete variable domain, with remaining parts taken from reference TRBV30 and TRBJ2-7, reads SQTIHQWPATLVQPVGSPLSLECTVEGTSNPNLYWYRQAAGRGLQLLFYSVGIGQISSEVPQNLSASRPQDRQFILSSKKLLLSDSGFYLCGWSRTRTEQYFGPGTRLTVT.

J is TRBJ1-2 and V is TRBV12-3 or TRBV12-4, with TRBD1 as a possible D gene (6 bases). This CDR3 has 12 residues. V lost 6 bases and J 10 bases, leaving 15 bases between the germline ends. The CDR3 loop reads CASSTTGLDYTF. CDR3 bases: TGTGCCAGCAGCACAACAGGGTTGGACTACACCTTC.

The chain joins TRBV7-9 to TRBJ1-4; D ambiguous. Trimming took 1 base from V and 8 from J, leaving 11 bases between them. Germline CDR1 is SEHNR and CDR2 is FQNEAQ (reference sequence). This CDR3 has 14 amino acids. DNA of the CDR3: TGTGCCAGCAGCTTAGGGGGAGGCGAAGAAAAACTGTTTTTT. It translates to CASSLGGGEEKLFF.

This clonotype was found many times. The genes are TRBV10-3 and TRBJ2-1, with 7 bases lining up with TRBD2. J was trimmed by 2 bases and V by 3 bases; bases with no gene match: 13. The CDR3 extends over 18 amino acids. Germline V gene data show CDR1 as ENHRY and CDR2 as SYGVKD. CDR3: CAISDPDASGVAYNEQFF. CDR3 nucleotides: TGTGCCATCAGTGACCCCGATGCTAGCGGAGTGGCCTACAATGAGCAGTTCTTC.

This clonotype has ten or more counts. V is TRBV18 and J is TRBJ1-1, with D unclear. V lost 1 base, J lost 1 base, and 7 bases lay in between. CDR1 and CDR2 from the germline V gene are KGHSH and LQKENI. There are 14 residues in the CDR3. CDR3 amino acids: CASSPLSTNTEAFF. The CDR3 region has the DNA TGTGCCAGCTCACCACTTTCCACGAACACTGAAGCTTTCTTT. Full variable domain (missing parts from reference TRBV18 and TRBJ1-1): NAGVMQNPRHLVRRRGQEARLRCSPMKGHSHVYWYRQLPEEGLKFMVYLQKENIIDESGMPKERFSAEFPKEGPSILRIQQVVRGDSAAYFCASSPLSTNTEAFFGQGTRLTVV.

This clonotype was seen only a few times. V usage is TRBV14 and J usage is TRBJ1-1; 10 bases are shared with TRBD1. The V segment lost 5 bases and the J segment 5 bases; nucleotides outside the gene matches: 5. The length of the CDR3 is 14 residues. Looked up from germline, CDR1 is SGHDN and CDR2 is FVKESK. CDR3 coding DNA: TGTGCCAGCAGCTTCGACAGGGGGCGGACTGAAGCTTTCTTT. Residues: CASSFDRGRTEAFF.